These 26 T cell receptor beta chains were all obtained from the same sample, sequenced in a study of T cells after yellow fever vaccination. TCRdb reprocessed the 5' RACE reads with MiXCR, giving one entry per CDR3 protein. The sample consists of some 160,000 distinct CDR3 sequences, 6% to 7.5% of them appearing once. The specimen comprised CD4+ T cells sorted from PBMCs, sampled less than 6 days after the first yellow fever vaccination. The receptors derive from a young man who received the YFV17D yellow fever vaccine.

This clonotype occurred a few times. This chain connects TRBV5-1 to TRBJ1-6; D remains unclear. Germline values: CDR1 SGHRS, CDR2 YFSETQ. This CDR3 is 15 amino acids long. Trimming cost V 1 base and J 7 bases, with 12 bases left between them. CDR3 loop: CASSLSGGQNSPLHF. The DNA for the CDR3 is TGCGCCAGCAGCTTGAGTGGCGGGCAAAATTCACCCCTCCACTTT.

This clonotype was detected ten times or more. The V gene is TRBV20-1, the J gene TRBJ2-1, with D perhaps TRBD1 (5 bases). V lost 3 bases, J lost 6 bases, and 18 bases lay in between. The CDR3 totals 15 residues. Germline V lookup: CDR1 DFQATT, CDR2 SNEGSKA (reference sequence). CDR3 region: CSASTGPNALNEQFF. The CDR3 DNA follows: TGCAGTGCTAGCACAGGTCCCAACGCCCTCAATGAGCAGTTCTTC.

This clonotype was seen repeatedly, ten times or more. V usage is TRBV20-1 and J usage is TRBJ1-1; D unclear. The V and J ends lost 6 bases and 5 bases respectively, with 25 bases between them. Germline V gene lookup returns CDR1 DFQATT and CDR2 SNEGSKA (reference sequence). This CDR3 contains 16 residues. The CDR3 sequence is CSARPNGYASDTEAFF. In DNA form, the CDR3 reads TGCAGTGCCCGGCCTAACGGGTACGCATCTGATACTGAAGCTTTCTTT.

Many counts were recorded for this clonotype. This chain uses TRBV6-1 with TRBJ2-1; D unresolved. The CDR3 covers 13 residues. CDR1 is MNHNS, CDR2 SASEGT, per germline. Trimming removed 3 bases at V and 2 bases at J, with 5 bases between. The CDR3 coding sequence is TGTGCCAGCAGTGATCGACCCTACAATGAGCAGTTCTTC. Amino acid sequence: CASSDRPYNEQFF.

This clonotype was seen many times. The V and J genes are TRBV6-2 or TRBV6-3 and TRBJ2-4; D ambiguous. The V end lost 4 bases, the J end lost 7 bases, and 5 bases lay between the germline ends. CDR1 is MNHEY and CDR2 is SVGEGT in the germline V gene. CDR3 length: 11 amino acids. CDR3 sequence: CASSWLNIQYF. CDR3 DNA: TGTGCCAGCAGTTGGCTTAACATTCAGTACTTC.

This clonotype appeared many times. This chain links TRBV9 with TRBJ2-3; D may be TRBD1 (6 bases). Deletions cut 4 bases from V and 4 bases from J, with 22 bases between. The germline V gene encodes CDR1 SGDLS and CDR2 YYNGEE. The CDR3 length is 17 residues. CDR3 nucleotides: TGTGCCAGCAGCCCCCGTCCCGGGACCACAGGGCCAGATACGCAGTATTTT. Translating gives CASSPRPGTTGPDTQYF.

This clonotype has only a few counts. This chain links TRBV5-4 with TRBJ1-4; a weak D match, TRBD1 (6 bases). The CDR3 extends over 15 amino acids. Trimming took 4 bases from V and 8 from J, leaving 18 bases between them. Germline V lookup: CDR1 SGHNT, CDR2 YYREEE (reference sequence). The DNA of the CDR3 is TGTGCCAGCAGCAGGACAGCGACCTTTGGAGAAAAACTGTTTTTT. Residues: CASSRTATFGEKLFF.

This clonotype appeared many times. This chain links TRBV20-1 with TRBJ2-7; D is perhaps TRBD1 (5 bases). The V and J ends lost 3 bases and 2 bases respectively, with 8 bases between them. CDR1 is DFQATT and CDR2 is SNEGSKA in the germline V gene (reference sequence). The length of the CDR3 is 12 residues. CDR3 protein: CSARTAAYEQYF. DNA for the CDR3: TGCAGTGCTAGGACAGCTGCCTACGAGCAGTACTTC.

The rearrangement joins TRBV12-3 or TRBV12-4 to TRBJ2-3; maybe TRBD2 (5 bases). Trimming took 3 bases from V and 4 from J, leaving 14 bases between them. This CDR3 contains 15 residues. The CDR3 region has the DNA TGTGCCAGCAGTTTCCCACCGTTAGCGTCAGATACGCAGTATTTT. Its translation: CASSFPPLASDTQYF.

This clonotype was found a few times. The J gene is TRBJ2-3, the V gene TRBV12-3 or TRBV12-4, with D maybe TRBD2 (6 bases). The CDR3 covers 16 residues. The germline V and J ends were trimmed by 6 bases and 2 bases, with 18 bases remaining between them. DNA of the CDR3: TGTGCCAGCAGGTCTGATCGGGGGTCCTTCACAGATACGCAGTATTTT. This gives the protein CASRSDRGSFTDTQYF.

This rearrangement joins TRBV12-3 or TRBV12-4 to TRBJ1-5; no clear D gene. Trimming removed 7 bases at V and 2 bases at J, with 6 bases between. The CDR3 is 12 residues long. The CDR3 reads CASTDGNQPQHF. CDR3 in DNA: TGTGCCAGCACAGACGGCAATCAGCCCCAGCATTTT.

This clonotype has a count of ten or more. The V call is TRBV5-1, the J call TRBJ2-1; a possible D gene is TRBD2 (5 bases). V dropped 2 bases and J dropped 5 bases, with 14 bases sitting between them. CDR1 SGHRS and CDR2 YFSETQ come from the germline V gene. CDR3 size: 15 residues. The CDR3 bases are TGCGCCAGCAGCTTAGGCGCCATCGGGGACAATGAGCAGTTCTTC. Translated, it gives CASSLGAIGDNEQFF.

The sample holds many counts of this clonotype. V usage is TRBV9 and J usage is TRBJ2-7; D gene unclear. Trimming stripped 0 bases from V and 0 bases from J, with 7 bases between. Germline assignment: CDR1 SGDLS and CDR2 YYNGEE. CDR3 length: 14 amino acids. DNA for the CDR3: TGTGCCAGCAGCGTAGCGGCGCTCTCCTACGAGCAGTACTTC. Translated: CASSVAALSYEQYF. Drawing the rest from reference TRBV9 and TRBJ2-7, the complete variable domain is DSGVTQTPKHLITATGQRVTLRCSPRSGDLSVYWYQQSLDQGLQFLIQYYNGEERAKGNILERFSAQQFPDLHSELNLSSLELGDSALYFCASSVAALSYEQYFGPGTRLTVT.

This clonotype was found many times. The rearrangement uses TRBV5-5 and TRBJ2-1; D not resolved. The V gene's germline CDR1 is SGHKS and CDR2 YYEKEE (reference sequence). This CDR3 contains 15 residues. Trimming removed 2 bases at V and 3 bases at J, with 12 bases between. CDR3 bases: TGTGCCAGCAGCTTCATCGTGGAGAACTACAATGAGCAGTTCTTC. It translates to CASSFIVENYNEQFF.

The chain employs TRBV7-3 and TRBJ2-5; D perhaps matches TRBD1 (6 bases). V was pared by 5 bases and J by 5 bases, with 18 bases between. The germline V gene encodes CDR1 SGHTA and CDR2 FQGTGA. This CDR3 comprises 15 residues. Here the CDR3 DNA reads TGTGCCAGCAGCCCAAACCAGGGGCAGGGGGAGACCCAGTACTTC. Protein sequence: CASSPNQGQGETQYF.

The genes are TRBV5-1 and TRBJ2-1, with D possibly TRBD1 on 5 matching bases. Trimming took 2 bases from V and 9 from J, leaving 15 bases between them. Germline V gene lookup returns CDR1 SGHRS and CDR2 YFSETQ. The CDR3 spans 14 residues. CDR3 residues: CASSFGQIRREQFF. Here the CDR3 DNA reads TGCGCCAGCAGCTTCGGACAAATCCGCCGTGAGCAGTTCTTC.

This clonotype has a count of ten or more. The chain employs TRBV5-1 and TRBJ1-4; maybe TRBD1 (6 bases). V was pared by 1 base and J by 4 bases, with 11 bases between. Per germline, CDR1 SGHRS and CDR2 YFSETQ. This CDR3 is 15 amino acids long. The CDR3 spells CASSLLAGVNEKLFF. The CDR3 DNA reads as TGCGCCAGCAGCTTGTTGGCAGGGGTTAATGAAAAACTGTTTTTT.

This clonotype has at least ten counts. The J gene is TRBJ2-6, the V gene TRBV6-5; D not resolved. CDR1 MNHEY and CDR2 SVGAGI come from the germline V gene. The CDR3 totals 15 residues. V lost 6 bases, J lost 0 bases, and 9 bases lay in between. The CDR3 coding sequence is TGTGCCAGCAGCCCCGTCTACTCTGGGGCCAACGTCCTGACTTTC. This encodes CASSPVYSGANVLTF.

The rearrangement links TRBV7-6 to TRBJ1-4; the match to TRBD1 covers 7 bases. CDR1 is SGHVS, CDR2 FNYEAQ, per germline. CDR3 length: 15 amino acids. The V gene end was trimmed by 4 bases and the J gene end by 8 bases; junction bases not matched to a gene: 10. DNA of the CDR3: TGTGCCAGCAGCTCCCTGACAGGGACGGACGAAAAACTGTTTTTT. The encoded protein is CASSSLTGTDEKLFF.

The sample holds many counts of this clonotype. V is TRBV12-3 or TRBV12-4 and J is TRBJ1-1; 9 bases are a match to TRBD1. CDR3 size: 14 residues. With 8 bases clipped from V and 4 bases from J, the junction kept 8 bases outside the gene matches. The CDR3 spells CASARGQGPTEAFF. The CDR3 DNA sequence: TGTGCCAGCGCCCGGGGACAGGGACCCACTGAAGCTTTCTTT.

V gene TRBV5-6 combines with J gene TRBJ2-5, with 9 bases lining up with TRBD1. The germline gives CDR1 SGHDT, CDR2 YYEEEE. J gave up 5 bases and V 1 base, and 9 bases lay outside the gene matches. The CDR3 length is 16 residues. Here the CDR3 reads CASSLLGQGRGETQYF. The CDR3 nucleotides are TGTGCCAGCAGCTTGTTAGGACAGGGGAGAGGCGAGACCCAGTACTTC.

This clonotype was seen a handful of times. The V call is TRBV18, the J call TRBJ1-4, with unresolved D. V gave up 3 bases and J gave up 8 bases, with 19 bases separating them. The CDR3 has 16 residues. Germline CDR1 reads KGHSH; CDR2 reads LQKENI. CDR3 in amino acids: CASSPTGPGSPEKLFF. CDR3 coding DNA: TGTGCCAGCTCACCCACTGGGCCCGGGAGCCCCGAAAAACTGTTTTTT.

This clonotype showed up many times. The rearrangement joins TRBV24-1 to TRBJ2-1; TRBD1 aligns across 8 bases. CDR1 is KGHDR, CDR2 SFDVKD, per germline. The CDR3 loop spans 15 amino acids. V lost 4 bases to trimming and J lost 2 bases; unmatched junction nucleotides: 3. The CDR3, as DNA: TGTGCCACCAGTGACATACAGGGGGCCTACAATGAGCAGTTCTTC. Residues: CATSDIQGAYNEQFF.

There are many counts of this clonotype. The rearrangement joins TRBV7-9 to TRBJ2-3; 8 positions agree with TRBD1. Per germline, CDR1 SEHNR and CDR2 FQNEAQ (reference sequence). The CDR3 length is 17 residues. V lost 2 bases to trimming and J lost 3 bases; unmatched junction nucleotides: 10. CDR3 residues: CASSLSEWDRRTDTQYF. DNA for the CDR3: TGTGCCAGCAGCTTATCCGAGTGGGACAGGCGGACAGATACGCAGTATTTT.

In this sample, this clonotype turned up a few times. V usage is TRBV10-3 and J usage is TRBJ1-1; 12 nucleotides match TRBD1. Germline V gene lookup returns CDR1 ENHRY and CDR2 SYGVKD. This CDR3 is built from 13 residues. Losses at the gene ends were 3 bases for V and 12 bases for J; bases not matched to a gene: 5. CDR3 residues: CAISEGTGGSSFF. The CDR3 DNA reads as TGTGCCATCAGTGAAGGGACAGGGGGCTCGTCTTTCTTT.

The table lists this clonotype with many counts. The chain couples TRBV7-2 to TRBJ1-3; 7 bases match TRBD1. The trim removed 4 bases at V and 4 bases at J, leaving 1 base unmatched. There are 13 residues in the CDR3. Germline lookup yields CDR1 SGHTA and CDR2 FQGNSA. The CDR3 DNA sequence: TGTGCCAGCAGCTCGGACAGGGGAAACACCATATATTTT. It yields the protein CASSSDRGNTIYF.